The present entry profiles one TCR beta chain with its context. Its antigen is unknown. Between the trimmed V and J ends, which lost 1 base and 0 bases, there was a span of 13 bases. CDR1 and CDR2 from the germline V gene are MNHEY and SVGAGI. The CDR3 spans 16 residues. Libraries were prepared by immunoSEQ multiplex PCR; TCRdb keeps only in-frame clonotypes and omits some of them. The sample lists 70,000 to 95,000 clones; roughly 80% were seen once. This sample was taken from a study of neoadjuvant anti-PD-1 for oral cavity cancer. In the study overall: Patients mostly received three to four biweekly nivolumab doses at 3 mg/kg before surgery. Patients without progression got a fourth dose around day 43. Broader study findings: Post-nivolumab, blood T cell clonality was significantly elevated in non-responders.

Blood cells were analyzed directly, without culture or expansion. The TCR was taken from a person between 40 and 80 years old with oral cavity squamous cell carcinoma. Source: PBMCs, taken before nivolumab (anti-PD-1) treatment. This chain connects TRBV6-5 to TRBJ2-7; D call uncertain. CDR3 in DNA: TGTGCCAGCAGTTACTTCACCCTGACGTACTCCTACGAGCAGTACTTC. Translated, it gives CASSYFTLTYSYEQYF.